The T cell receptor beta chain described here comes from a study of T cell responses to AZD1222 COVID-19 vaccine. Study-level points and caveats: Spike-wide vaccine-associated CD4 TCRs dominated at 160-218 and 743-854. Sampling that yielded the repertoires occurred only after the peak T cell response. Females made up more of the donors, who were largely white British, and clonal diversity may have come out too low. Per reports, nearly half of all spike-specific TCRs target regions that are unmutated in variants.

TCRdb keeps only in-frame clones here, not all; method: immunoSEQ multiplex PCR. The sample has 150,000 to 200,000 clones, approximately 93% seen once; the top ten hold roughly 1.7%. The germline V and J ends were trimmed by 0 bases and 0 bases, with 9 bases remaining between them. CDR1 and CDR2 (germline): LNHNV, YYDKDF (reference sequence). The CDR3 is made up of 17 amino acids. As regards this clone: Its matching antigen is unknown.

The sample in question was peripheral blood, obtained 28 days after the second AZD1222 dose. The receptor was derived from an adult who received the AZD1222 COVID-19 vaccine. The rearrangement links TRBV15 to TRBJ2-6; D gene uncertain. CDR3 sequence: CATSRDRKPSGANVLTF. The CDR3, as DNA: TGTGCCACCAGCAGAGATAGAAAGCCCTCTGGGGCCAACGTCCTGACTTTC.